Listed below are T cell receptor beta chains from one sample, sequenced in a study of blood T cells in healthy people across ages. In TCRdb, the 5' RACE reads were re-called with MiXCR into one record per CDR3 protein. The sample gives about 1.8 million distinct CDR3 sequences, 40% to 55% of which show up once; 2.1% is in the top ten. The sequenced sample was blood. These receptors were collected from a woman in her 40s in good health. Each CDR3 is given with its conserved first and last residue. A D gene is named only where the DNA matches it firmly. Clone size is given for some rows only: seen once, a few or many times, or a class if the clone is expanded.

v_gene	j_gene	d_gene	abundance	CDR3aa	CDR3nt
TRBV27	TRBJ1-5	TRBD1	few	CASSEDRIQPQHF	TGTGCCAGCAGCGAGGACAGGATTCAGCCCCAGCATTTT
TRBV28	TRBJ2-6	TRBD1	NA	CASSPLGTGVSGANVLTF	TGTGCCAGCAGTCCCCTCGGGACAGGGGTCTCTGGGGCCAACGTCCTGACTTTC
TRBV12-3/TRBV12-4	TRBJ2-1	NA	NA	CASSPRYEQFF	TGTGCCAGCAGCCCTAGGTACGAGCAGTTCTTC
TRBV4-3	TRBJ2-3	TRBD2	NA	CASSHTSPGGVDTQYF	TGCGCCAGCAGCCACACCTCCCCGGGGGGGGTAGATACGCAGTATTTT
TRBV20-1	TRBJ2-1	TRBD2	NA	CSAPQAGGPYNEQFF	TGCAGTGCACCTCAAGCGGGGGGTCCCTACAATGAGCAGTTCTTC
TRBV6-6	TRBJ2-5	TRBD1	NA	CASRNGQGNHQETQYF	TGTGCCAGCAGAAACGGACAGGGAAACCACCAAGAGACCCAGTACTTC
TRBV4-3	TRBJ1-1	NA	NA	CASSQDWDTEAFF	TGCGCCAGCAGCCAAGATTGGGACACTGAAGCTTTCTTT
TRBV7-9	TRBJ1-2	NA	NA	CASSLKWAYGYTF	TGTGCCAGCAGCCTAAAGTGGGCCTATGGCTACACCTTC
TRBV6-2/TRBV6-3	TRBJ2-5	NA	NA	CASSLGHPRGTQYF	TGTGCCAGCAGTCTGGGACACCCTCGGGGGACCCAGTACTTC
TRBV5-6	TRBJ2-7	NA	few	CASSPADVNYEQYF	TGTGCCAGCAGCCCAGCCGACGTTAACTACGAGCAGTACTTC
TRBV4-1	TRBJ2-1	TRBD2	few	CASSQDWGTSGGNEQFF	TGCGCCAGCAGCCAAGATTGGGGGACTAGCGGGGGGAATGAGCAGTTCTTC
TRBV20-1	TRBJ1-4	TRBD1	NA	CSAAQGATNEKLFF	TGCAGTGCGGCACAGGGGGCAACTAATGAAAAACTGTTTTTT
TRBV7-2	TRBJ2-5	NA	many	CASSLPSETQYF	TGTGCCAGCAGCTTACCGTCCGAGACCCAGTACTTC
TRBV12-3/TRBV12-4	TRBJ2-1	TRBD2	NA	CASSFRTSGLVGSYNEQFF	TGTGCCAGCAGTTTCAGGACTAGCGGGTTAGTTGGCTCCTACAATGAGCAGTTCTTC
TRBV6-2/TRBV6-3	TRBJ2-7	TRBD2	NA	CASNLRGGSSYEQYF	TGTGCCAGCAATCTCCGCGGGGGAAGTTCCTACGAGCAGTACTTC
TRBV7-2	TRBJ1-2	TRBD1	few	CASSFTGTDSRNYGYTF	TGTGCCAGCAGCTTCACCGGGACAGACTCTAGAAACTATGGCTACACCTTC
TRBV12-3/TRBV12-4	TRBJ1-5	TRBD1	NA	CASSQAGGGQPQHF	TGTGCCAGCAGCCAGGCAGGGGGGGGTCAGCCCCAGCATTTT
TRBV12-5	TRBJ2-3	NA	NA	CASASGTPTFPTQYF	TGTGCTAGTGCCTCCGGGACACCCACTTTTCCTACGCAGTATTTT
TRBV6-2/TRBV6-3	TRBJ1-5	NA	NA	CASSSPDGNYQPQHF	TGTGCCAGCAGTTCGCCGGACGGGAATTATCAGCCCCAGCATTTT
TRBV6-5	TRBJ2-3	TRBD1	few	CASSYGTGRSTDTQYF	TGTGCCAGCAGTTACGGGACAGGGAGATCCACAGATACGCAGTATTTT
TRBV7-9	TRBJ1-2	NA	NA	CASSLELTMSWDGHTF	TGTGCCAGCAGCTTAGAACTCACGATGAGTTGGGATGGCCACACCTTC
TRBV7-2	TRBJ2-3	NA	NA	CASSLILGPNAQYF	TGTGCCAGCAGCTTGATACTGGGACCAAACGCGCAGTATTTT
TRBV3-1	TRBJ2-4	TRBD1	NA	CASSQDSDREAKNIQYF	TGTGCCAGCAGCCAAGATAGTGACAGGGAGGCCAAAAACATTCAGTACTTC
TRBV7-2	TRBJ1-2	NA	NA	CASSKELIYGYTF	TGTGCCAGCAGCAAGGAACTGATCTATGGCTACACCTTC
TRBV4-3	TRBJ2-5	NA	NA	CASSQDLHGETQYF	TGCGCCAGCAGCCAAGATCTGCACGGGGAGACCCAGTACTTC
TRBV20-1	TRBJ1-6	NA	NA	CSARSGASSYNSPLHF	TGCAGTGCTAGATCCGGGGCCTCCTCCTATAATTCACCCCTCCACTTT
TRBV27	TRBJ2-7	NA	few	CASGGGGKWLYEQYF	TGTGCCAGCGGGGGAGGGGGGAAATGGCTCTACGAGCAGTACTTC
TRBV12-3/TRBV12-4	TRBJ2-4	NA	few	CASSLSGVTKNIQYF	TGTGCCAGCAGTTTATCAGGAGTAACAAAAAACATTCAGTACTTC
TRBV10-3	TRBJ2-3	NA	few	CATYTLPGTDTQYF	TGTGCCACTTACACCTTACCTGGCACAGATACGCAGTATTTT
TRBV11-2	TRBJ2-1	NA	once	CASSPTRIVNEQFF	TGTGCCAGCAGCCCGACTAGGATTGTCAATGAGCAGTTCTTC
TRBV19	TRBJ1-1	TRBD1	once	CASSIGTGLNTEAFF	TGTGCCAGTAGTATAGGGACAGGCCTGAACACTGAAGCTTTCTTT
TRBV6-1	TRBJ2-7	TRBD2	few	CASSPGLAGAKSSYEQYF	TGTGCCAGCAGTCCGGGACTAGCGGGGGCCAAGAGCTCCTACGAGCAGTACTTC
TRBV7-2	TRBJ1-2	NA	NA	CASSLAMAGSSGYTF	TGTGCCAGCAGCTTAGCAATGGCAGGGTCGAGCGGCTACACCTTC
TRBV29-1	TRBJ2-6	NA	NA	CSVVLNSGANVLTF	TGCAGCGTTGTCCTGAACTCTGGGGCCAACGTCCTGACTTTC
TRBV3-1	TRBJ1-2	TRBD1	few	CASAGTGGGYTF	TGTGCCAGCGCCGGGACAGGGGGCGGCTACACCTTC
TRBV6-2/TRBV6-3	TRBJ2-5	TRBD2	many	CASSWQRAGGRFQETQYF	TGTGCCAGCAGTTGGCAAAGGGCGGGGGGAAGATTCCAAGAGACCCAGTACTTC
TRBV4-1	TRBJ2-1	TRBD1	few	CASSLRQGRVIDEQFF	TGCGCCAGCAGCCTCCGACAGGGTCGTGTTATCGATGAGCAGTTCTTC
TRBV12-3/TRBV12-4	TRBJ2-7	NA	once	CASNQQGLETRYF	TGTGCCAGCAATCAACAGGGTTTGGAGACCCGGTACTTC
TRBV20-1	TRBJ1-1	NA	few	CSVRTMGTEAFF	TGCAGTGTAAGAACCATGGGCACTGAAGCTTTCTTT
TRBV21-1	TRBJ2-3	NA	NA	CASSKTRQGPHSTDTQYF	TGTGCCAGCAGCAAAACGCGACAGGGACCTCATAGCACAGATACGCAGTATTTT
TRBV7-2	TRBJ2-5	NA	NA	CASSYRNGGAETQYF	TGTGCCAGCAGCTACCGTAACGGGGGCGCGGAGACCCAGTACTTC
TRBV7-8	TRBJ2-5	NA	few	CASRHRATEETQYF	TGTGCCAGCAGGCATCGAGCAACGGAAGAGACCCAGTACTTC
TRBV20-1	TRBJ2-3	NA	NA	CSASPGGSTDTQYF	TGCAGTGCTAGCCCGGGGGGCAGCACAGATACGCAGTATTTT
TRBV7-8	TRBJ2-5	NA	NA	CASSFSLSFREYQETQYF	TGTGCCAGCAGCTTCTCCCTCTCCTTCAGGGAGTACCAAGAGACCCAGTACTTC
TRBV2	TRBJ1-1	NA	NA	CASRKSPLNTEAFF	TGTGCCAGCAGAAAGTCGCCTCTGAACACTGAAGCTTTCTTT
TRBV15	TRBJ1-2	NA	few	CATSRRDAGNYGYTF	TGTGCCACCAGCCGTCGGGACGCCGGCAACTATGGCTACACCTTC
TRBV10-1	TRBJ2-3	TRBD2	NA	CASSSGTIDTDTQYF	TGCGCCAGCAGCTCGGGGACTATCGACACAGATACGCAGTATTTT
TRBV25-1	TRBJ2-4	NA	few	CASSPGQNKNIQYF	TGTGCCAGCAGTCCTGGACAGAACAAAAACATTCAGTACTTC
TRBV18	TRBJ2-5	NA	NA	CASSPPGPLRGERYF	TGTGCCAGCTCACCACCGGGACCGCTTAGGGGCGAGCGGTACTTC
TRBV24-1	TRBJ2-3	NA	once	CATKGPGADTQYF	TGTGCCACCAAGGGCCCAGGAGCAGATACGCAGTATTTT
TRBV10-3	TRBJ2-5	TRBD2	few	CAIRPTSGGAETQYF	TGTGCCATCAGACCGACTAGCGGGGGGGCGGAGACCCAGTACTTC
TRBV20-1	TRBJ2-3	NA	NA	CSNRDLGTDTQYF	TGCAGCAACCGGGACCTTGGCACAGATACGCAGTATTTT